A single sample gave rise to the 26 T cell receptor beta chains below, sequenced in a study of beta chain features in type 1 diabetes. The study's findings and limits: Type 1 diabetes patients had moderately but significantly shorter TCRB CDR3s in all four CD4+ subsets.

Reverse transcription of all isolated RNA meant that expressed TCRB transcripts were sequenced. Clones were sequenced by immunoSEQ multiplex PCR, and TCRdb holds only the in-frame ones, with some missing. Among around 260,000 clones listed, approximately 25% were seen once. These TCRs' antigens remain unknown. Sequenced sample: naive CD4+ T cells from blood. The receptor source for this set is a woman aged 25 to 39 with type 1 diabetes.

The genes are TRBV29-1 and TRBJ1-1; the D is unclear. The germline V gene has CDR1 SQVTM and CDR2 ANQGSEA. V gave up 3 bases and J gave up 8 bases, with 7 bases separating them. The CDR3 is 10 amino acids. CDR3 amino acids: CSVDAGEAFF. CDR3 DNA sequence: TGCAGCGTTGACGCCGGGGAAGCTTTCTTT.

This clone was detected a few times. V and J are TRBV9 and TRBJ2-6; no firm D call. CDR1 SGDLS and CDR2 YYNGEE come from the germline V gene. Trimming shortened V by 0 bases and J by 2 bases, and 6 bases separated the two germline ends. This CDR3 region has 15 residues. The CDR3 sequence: CASSVGGAGANVLTF. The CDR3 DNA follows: TGTGCCAGCAGCGTAGGAGGCGCTGGGGCCAACGTCCTGACTTTC. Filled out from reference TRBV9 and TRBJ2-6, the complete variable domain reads DSGVTQTPKHLITATGQRVTLRCSPRSGDLSVYWYQQSLDQGLQFLIQYYNGEERAKGNILERFSAQQFPDLHSELNLSSLELGDSALYFCASSVGGAGANVLTFGAGSRLTVL.

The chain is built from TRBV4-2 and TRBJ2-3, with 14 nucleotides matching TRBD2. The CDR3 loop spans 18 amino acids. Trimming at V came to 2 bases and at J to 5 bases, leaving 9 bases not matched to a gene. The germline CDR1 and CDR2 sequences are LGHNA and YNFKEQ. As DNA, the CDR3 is TGTGCCAGCAGCCAACCTCCGGGACTAGCGGGAGTTTTAGATACGCAGTATTTT. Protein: CASSQPPGLAGVLDTQYF.

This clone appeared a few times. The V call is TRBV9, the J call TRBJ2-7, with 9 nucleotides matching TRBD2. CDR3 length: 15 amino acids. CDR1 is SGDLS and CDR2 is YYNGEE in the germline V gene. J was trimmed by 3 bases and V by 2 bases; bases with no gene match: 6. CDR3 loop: CASSVRSSGNYEQYF. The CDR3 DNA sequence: TGTGCCAGCAGCGTTCGGTCTAGCGGGAACTACGAGCAGTACTTC. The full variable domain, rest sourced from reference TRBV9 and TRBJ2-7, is DSGVTQTPKHLITATGQRVTLRCSPRSGDLSVYWYQQSLDQGLQFLIQYYNGEERAKGNILERFSAQQFPDLHSELNLSSLELGDSALYFCASSVRSSGNYEQYFGPGTRLTVT.

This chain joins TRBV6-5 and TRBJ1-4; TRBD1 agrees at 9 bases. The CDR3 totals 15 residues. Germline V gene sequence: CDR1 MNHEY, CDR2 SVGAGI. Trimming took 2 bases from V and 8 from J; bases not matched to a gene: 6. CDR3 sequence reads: CASSYDGTGTEKLFF. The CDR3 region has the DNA TGTGCCAGCAGTTACGATGGGACAGGGACCGAAAAACTGTTTTTT.

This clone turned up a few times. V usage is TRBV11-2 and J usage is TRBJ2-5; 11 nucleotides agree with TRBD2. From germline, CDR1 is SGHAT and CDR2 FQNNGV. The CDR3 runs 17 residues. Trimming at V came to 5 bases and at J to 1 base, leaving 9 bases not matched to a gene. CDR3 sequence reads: CASSLHLAGGAQETQYF. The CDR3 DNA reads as TGTGCCAGCAGCCTTCATCTAGCGGGAGGCGCCCAAGAGACCCAGTACTTC.

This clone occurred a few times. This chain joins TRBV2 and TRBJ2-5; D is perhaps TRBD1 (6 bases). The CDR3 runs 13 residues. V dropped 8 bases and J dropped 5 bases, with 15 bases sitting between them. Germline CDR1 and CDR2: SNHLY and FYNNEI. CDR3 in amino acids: CASRQAMRETQYF. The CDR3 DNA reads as TGTGCCAGCCGACAGGCGATGAGGGAGACCCAGTACTTC.

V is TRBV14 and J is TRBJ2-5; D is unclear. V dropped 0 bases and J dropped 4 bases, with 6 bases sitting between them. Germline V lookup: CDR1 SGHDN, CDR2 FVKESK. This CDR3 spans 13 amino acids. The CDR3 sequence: CASSQDVRETQYF. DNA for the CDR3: TGTGCCAGCAGCCAAGATGTCCGAGAGACCCAGTACTTC.

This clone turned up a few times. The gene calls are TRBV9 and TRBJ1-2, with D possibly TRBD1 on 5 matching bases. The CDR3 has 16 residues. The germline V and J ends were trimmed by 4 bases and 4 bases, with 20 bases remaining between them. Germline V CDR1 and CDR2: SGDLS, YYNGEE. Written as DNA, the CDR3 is TGTGCCAGCAGCTCAGAGACAGCCTACAACGGCTATGGCTACACCTTC. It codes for CASSSETAYNGYGYTF.

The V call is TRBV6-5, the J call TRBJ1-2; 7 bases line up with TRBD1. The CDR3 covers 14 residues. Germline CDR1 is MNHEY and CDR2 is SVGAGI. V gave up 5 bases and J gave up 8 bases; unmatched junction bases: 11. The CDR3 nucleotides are TGTGCCAGCAGTCCGCGAACAGGGGCGGTGGGCTACACCTTC. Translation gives CASSPRTGAVGYTF.

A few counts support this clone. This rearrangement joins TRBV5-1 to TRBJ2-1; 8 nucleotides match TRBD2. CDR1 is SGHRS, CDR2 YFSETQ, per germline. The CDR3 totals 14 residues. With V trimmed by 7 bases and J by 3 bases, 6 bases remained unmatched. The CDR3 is CASFASGLYNEQFF. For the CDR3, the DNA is TGCGCCAGCTTCGCTAGCGGGCTCTACAATGAGCAGTTCTTC.

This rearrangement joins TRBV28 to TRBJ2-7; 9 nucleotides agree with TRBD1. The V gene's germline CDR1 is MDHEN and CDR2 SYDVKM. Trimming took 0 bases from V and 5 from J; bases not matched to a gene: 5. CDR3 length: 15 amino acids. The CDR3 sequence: CASSLWDRGPHEQYF. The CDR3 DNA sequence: TGTGCCAGCAGTTTATGGGACAGGGGCCCCCACGAGCAGTACTTC.

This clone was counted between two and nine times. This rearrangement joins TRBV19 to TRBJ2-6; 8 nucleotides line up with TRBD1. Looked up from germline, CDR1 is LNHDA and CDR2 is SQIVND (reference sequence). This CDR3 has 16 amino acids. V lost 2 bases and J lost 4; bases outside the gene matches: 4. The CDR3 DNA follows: TGTGCCAGTAGTATACAGGGGGCGCCGGGGGCCAACGTCCTGACTTTC. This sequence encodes CASSIQGAPGANVLTF.

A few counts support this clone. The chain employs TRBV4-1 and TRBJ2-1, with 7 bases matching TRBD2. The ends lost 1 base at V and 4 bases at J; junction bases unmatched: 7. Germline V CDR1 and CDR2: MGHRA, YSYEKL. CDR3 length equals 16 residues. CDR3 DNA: TGCGCCAGCAGCCAAGGCGGACTAGTCTCTTACAATGAGCAGTTCTTC. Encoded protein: CASSQGGLVSYNEQFF.

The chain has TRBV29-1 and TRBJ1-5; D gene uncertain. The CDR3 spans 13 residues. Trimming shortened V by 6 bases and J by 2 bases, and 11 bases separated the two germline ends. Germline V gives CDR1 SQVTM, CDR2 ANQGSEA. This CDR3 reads CSVMPGGNQPQHF. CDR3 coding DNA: TGCAGCGTGATGCCAGGCGGCAATCAGCCCCAGCATTTT.

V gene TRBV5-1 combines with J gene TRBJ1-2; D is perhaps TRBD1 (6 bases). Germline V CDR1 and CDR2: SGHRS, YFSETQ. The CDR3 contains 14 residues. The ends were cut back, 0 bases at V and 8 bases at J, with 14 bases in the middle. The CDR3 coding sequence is TGCGCCAGCAGCTTGGGCACAGGGTATCGGGGCTACACCTTC. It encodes CASSLGTGYRGYTF.

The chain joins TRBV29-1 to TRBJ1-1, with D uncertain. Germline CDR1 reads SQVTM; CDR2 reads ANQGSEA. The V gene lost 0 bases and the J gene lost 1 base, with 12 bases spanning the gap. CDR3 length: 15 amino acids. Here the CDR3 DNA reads TGCAGCGTTGAAGATCGAAAGGAGTGGAACACTGAAGCTTTCTTT. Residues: CSVEDRKEWNTEAFF.

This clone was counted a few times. In nucleotides, the CDR3 is TGCGCCAGCAGCTTGGCAATCGGCAATGAGCAGTTCTTC. This sequence encodes CASSLAIGNEQFF. The chain employs TRBV5-1 and TRBJ2-1; D unresolved. The germline V and J ends were trimmed by 0 bases and 6 bases, with 7 bases remaining between them. Germline V gene sequence: CDR1 SGHRS, CDR2 YFSETQ. The CDR3 length is 13 residues. The variable domain in full, completed from reference TRBV5-1 and TRBJ2-1, reads KAGVTQTPRYLIKTRGQQVTLSCSPISGHRSVSWYQQTPGQGLQFLFEYFSETQRNKGNFPGRFSGRQFSNSRSEMNVSTLELGDSALYLCASSLAIGNEQFFGPGTRLTVL.

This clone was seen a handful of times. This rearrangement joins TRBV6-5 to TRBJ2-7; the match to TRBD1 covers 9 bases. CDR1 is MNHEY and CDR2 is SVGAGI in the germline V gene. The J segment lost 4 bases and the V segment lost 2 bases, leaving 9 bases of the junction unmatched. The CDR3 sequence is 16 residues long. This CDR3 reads CASSYAGDRVIYEQYF. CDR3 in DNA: TGTGCCAGCAGTTACGCCGGGGACAGGGTAATTTACGAGCAGTACTTC.

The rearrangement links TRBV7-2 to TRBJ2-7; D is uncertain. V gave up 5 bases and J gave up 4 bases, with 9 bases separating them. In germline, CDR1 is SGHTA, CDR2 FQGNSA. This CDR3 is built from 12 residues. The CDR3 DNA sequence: TGTGCCAGCAGCACTCACAGATACGAGCAGTACTTC. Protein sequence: CASSTHRYEQYF.

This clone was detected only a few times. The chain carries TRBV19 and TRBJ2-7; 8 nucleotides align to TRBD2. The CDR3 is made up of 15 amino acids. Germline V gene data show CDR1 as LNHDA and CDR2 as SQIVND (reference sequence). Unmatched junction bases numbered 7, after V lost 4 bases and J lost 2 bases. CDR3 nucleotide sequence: TGTGCCAGTAGTAAGGGGACTAGTCCGACCTACGAGCAGTACTTC. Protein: CASSKGTSPTYEQYF.

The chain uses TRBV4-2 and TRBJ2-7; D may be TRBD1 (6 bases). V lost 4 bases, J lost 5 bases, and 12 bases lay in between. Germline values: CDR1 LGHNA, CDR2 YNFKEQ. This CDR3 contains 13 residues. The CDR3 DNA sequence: TGTGCCAGCAGCCGTGGGACAAACGACGAGCAGTACTTC. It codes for CASSRGTNDEQYF.

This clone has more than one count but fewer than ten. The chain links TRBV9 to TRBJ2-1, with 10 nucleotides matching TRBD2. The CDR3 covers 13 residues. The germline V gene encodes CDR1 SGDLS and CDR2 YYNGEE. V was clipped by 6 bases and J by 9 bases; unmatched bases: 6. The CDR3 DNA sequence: TGTGCCAGCAACCCGGGACTAGCGTTTGAGCAGTTCTTC. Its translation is CASNPGLAFEQFF. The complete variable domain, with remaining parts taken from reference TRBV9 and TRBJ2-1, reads DSGVTQTPKHLITATGQRVTLRCSPRSGDLSVYWYQQSLDQGLQFLIQYYNGEERAKGNILERFSAQQFPDLHSELNLSSLELGDSALYFCASNPGLAFEQFFGPGTRLTVL.

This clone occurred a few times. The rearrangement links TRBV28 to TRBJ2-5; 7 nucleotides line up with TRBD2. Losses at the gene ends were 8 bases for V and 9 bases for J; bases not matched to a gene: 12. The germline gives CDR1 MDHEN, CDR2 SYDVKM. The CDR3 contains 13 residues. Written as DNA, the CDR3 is TGTGCCAGCCTTGGGGTAGCGGGTAAGGCCCAGTACTTC. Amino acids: CASLGVAGKAQYF. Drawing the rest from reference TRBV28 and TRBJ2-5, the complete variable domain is DVKVTQSSRYLVKRTGEKVFLECVQDMDHENMFWYRQDPGLGLRLIYFSYDVKMKEKGDIPEGYSVSREKKERFSLILESASTNQTSMYLCASLGVAGKAQYFGPGTRLLVL.

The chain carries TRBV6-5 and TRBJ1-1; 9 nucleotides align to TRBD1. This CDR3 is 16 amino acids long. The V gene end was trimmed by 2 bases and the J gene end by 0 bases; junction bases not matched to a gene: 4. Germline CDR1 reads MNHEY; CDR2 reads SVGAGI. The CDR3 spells CASSYQRTGVNTEAFF. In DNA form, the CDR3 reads TGTGCCAGCAGTTACCAAAGGACAGGGGTGAACACTGAAGCTTTCTTT.

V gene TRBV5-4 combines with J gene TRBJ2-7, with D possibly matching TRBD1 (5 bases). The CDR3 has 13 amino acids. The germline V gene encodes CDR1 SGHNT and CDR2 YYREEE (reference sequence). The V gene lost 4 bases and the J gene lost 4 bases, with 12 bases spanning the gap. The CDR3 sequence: CASSPRANYEQYF. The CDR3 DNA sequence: TGTGCCAGCAGCCCCAGGGCTAATTACGAGCAGTACTTC.